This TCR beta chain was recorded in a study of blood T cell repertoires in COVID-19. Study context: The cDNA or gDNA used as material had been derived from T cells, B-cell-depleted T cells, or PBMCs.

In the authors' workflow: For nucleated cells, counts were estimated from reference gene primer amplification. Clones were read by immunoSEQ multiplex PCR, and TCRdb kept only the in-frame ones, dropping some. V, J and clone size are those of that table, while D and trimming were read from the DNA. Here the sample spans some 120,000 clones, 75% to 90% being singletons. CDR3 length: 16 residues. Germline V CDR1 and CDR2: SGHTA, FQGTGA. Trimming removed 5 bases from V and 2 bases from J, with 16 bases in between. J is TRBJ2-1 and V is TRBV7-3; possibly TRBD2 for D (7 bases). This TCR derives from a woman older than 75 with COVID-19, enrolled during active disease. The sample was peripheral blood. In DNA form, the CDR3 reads TGTGCCAGCAGCCCGTTAGGGGGGGGCCCCTACAATGAGCAGTTCTTC. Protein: CASSPLGGGPYNEQFF.